This TCR beta chain was captured by sequencing in a study of Ad26.COV2.S vaccination and SARS-CoV-2 variants. On the study more broadly: Ad26.COV2.S shots went into the muscle once or twice, 56 days apart. Study-level findings and limits: Recipients given vaccine exceeded placebo recipients in spike-specific TCR breadth.

The CDR3 consists of 13 residues. Trimming removed 0 bases from V and 7 bases from J, with 8 bases in between. CDR1 and CDR2 (germline): SGDLS, YYNGEE. Note on this clone: No antigen is known for it. This sample also contains other DNA sequences that code for the same CDR3.

Assay used: immunoSEQ multiplex PCR; TCRdb lists only in-frame clones, some missing. Of about 420,000 clones in the sample, 70% to 90% were seen once. As for treatment: some 20 received Ad26.COV2.S at low or high dose, single or two shots; several received placebo; per-sample allocation not given. On day 63 after the first injection, vaccine and placebo recipients gave samples. The sequences come from peripheral blood, collected in a trial of Ad26.COV2.S vaccine versus placebo. The sequence derives from a person aged 18-60 years who received the Ad26.COV2.S COVID-19 vaccine or a placebo. The rearrangement joins TRBV9 to TRBJ1-5, with D uncertain. The CDR3 reads CASSVAGGQPQHF. The CDR3 coding sequence is TGTGCCAGCAGCGTAGCGGGAGGCCAGCCCCAGCATTTT.